This paragraph reports one T cell receptor beta chain. Its target is unknown. This beta chain turned up in a library designed for alpha chains; as an off-target read, its abundance says little. The data stem from a study of spatial heterogeneity in lung cancer. Study-wide results and caveats: The number of expanded tumor alpha and beta chains correlated with mutation number. Quantities of ubiquitous and regional expanded TCRs paralleled ubiquitous and regional nonsynonymous mutations, respectively.

In the library, each TCR cDNA molecule bore its own unique molecular identifier. TCRdb reanalysed the 5' RACE reads using MiXCR and keeps one entry per CDR3 protein. The sample gives roughly 18,000 distinct CDR3 sequences, about 9.6% of which show up once; roughly 21% is in the top ten. Trimming took 5 bases from V and 5 from J, leaving 15 bases between them. The germline CDR1 and CDR2 sequences are SQVTM and ANQGSEA. The CDR3 has 13 amino acids. Time point described: sample taken at primary tumor resection. The V and J genes are TRBV29-1 and TRBJ1-1, with D possibly being TRBD1 (5 bases). The sample here was lung tumor tissue, taken at surgery. This clonotype was sampled from a female donor with early-stage non-small cell lung cancer. The CDR3 bases are TGCAGCGTTAGCCCGGGGGGAGGGACTGAAGCTTTCTTT. Amino acids: CSVSPGGGTEAFF.